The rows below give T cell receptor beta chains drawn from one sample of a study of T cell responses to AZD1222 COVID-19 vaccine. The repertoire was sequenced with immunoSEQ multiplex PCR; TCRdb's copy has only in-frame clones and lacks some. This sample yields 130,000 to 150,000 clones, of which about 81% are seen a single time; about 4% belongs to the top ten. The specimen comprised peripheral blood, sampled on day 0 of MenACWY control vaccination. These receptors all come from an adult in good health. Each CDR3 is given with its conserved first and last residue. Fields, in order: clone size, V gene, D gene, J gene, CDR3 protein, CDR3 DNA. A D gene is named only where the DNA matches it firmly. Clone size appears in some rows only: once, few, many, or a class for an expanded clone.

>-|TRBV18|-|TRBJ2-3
CASSLRTDTQYF
TGTGCCAGCTCACTGCGGACAGATACGCAGTATTTT
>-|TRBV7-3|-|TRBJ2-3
CASSLTDRNTQYF
TGTGCCAGCAGCTTAACGGACAGAAATACGCAGTATTTT
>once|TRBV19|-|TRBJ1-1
CASKNTGSSTEAFF
TGTGCCAGTAAAAACACAGGGAGTAGCACTGAAGCTTTCTTT
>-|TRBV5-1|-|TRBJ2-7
CASSQTGLLEQYF
TGCGCCAGCAGCCAAACAGGGCTTCTAGAGCAGTACTTC
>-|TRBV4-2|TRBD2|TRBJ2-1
CASSQEASAGPNNEQFF
TGTGCCAGCAGCCAAGAAGCGTCAGCGGGGCCGAACAATGAGCAGTTCTTC
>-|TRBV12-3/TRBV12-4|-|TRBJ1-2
CASRSFTNYGYTF
TGTGCCAGCCGTTCATTTACTAACTATGGCTACACCTTC
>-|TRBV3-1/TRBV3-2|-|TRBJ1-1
CASSGPLVNTEAFF
TGTGCCAGCAGCGGACCGTTGGTGAACACTGAAGCTTTCTTT
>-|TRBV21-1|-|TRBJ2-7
CASSNRDRVFLYEQYF
TGTGCCAGCAGCAATCGGGACAGGGTATTCCTCTACGAGCAGTACTTC
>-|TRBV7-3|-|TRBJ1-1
CASSSRANTEAFF
TGTGCCAGCAGCTCCCGAGCTAACACTGAAGCTTTCTTT
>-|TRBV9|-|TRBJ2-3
CASSDGGLADTQYF
TGTGCCAGCAGCGACGGAGGGCTGGCAGATACGCAGTATTTT
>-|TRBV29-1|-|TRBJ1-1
CSVEALYDGAEAFF
TGCAGCGTTGAGGCCCTTTACGACGGAGCTGAAGCTTTCTTT
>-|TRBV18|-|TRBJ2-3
CASSPQGLGADTQYF
TGTGCCAGCTCACCTCAGGGGCTGGGGGCAGATACGCAGTATTTT
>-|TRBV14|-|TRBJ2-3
CASSQLSQNLDTQYF
TGTGCCAGCAGCCAATTATCACAGAATCTAGATACGCAGTATTTT
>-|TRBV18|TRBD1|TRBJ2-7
CASSPPGGLQNYEQYF
TGTGCCAGCTCACCGCCAGGGGGCTTACAGAACTACGAGCAGTACTTC
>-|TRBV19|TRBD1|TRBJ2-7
CASSTPTGTGNHEQYF
TGTGCCAGTAGTACACCGACCGGGACAGGGAATCACGAGCAGTACTTC
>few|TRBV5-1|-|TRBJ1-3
CASTEASGNTIYF
TGCGCCAGCACGGAGGCCTCTGGAAACACCATATATTTT
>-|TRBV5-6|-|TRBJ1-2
CASSLGTSRGYTF
TGTGCCAGCAGCTTGGGCACAAGTCGCGGCTACACCTTC
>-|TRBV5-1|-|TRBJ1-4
CASSAHLGHPNEKLFF
TGCGCCAGCAGCGCGCACCTCGGACACCCTAATGAAAAACTGTTTTTT
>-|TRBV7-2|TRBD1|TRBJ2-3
CASSLRRTGSADTQYF
TGTGCCAGCAGCTTAAGAAGGACAGGGAGCGCAGATACGCAGTATTTT
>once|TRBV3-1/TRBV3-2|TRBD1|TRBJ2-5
CASSRGQAVQETQYF
TGTGCCAGCAGCCGCGGACAGGCGGTTCAAGAGACCCAGTACTTC
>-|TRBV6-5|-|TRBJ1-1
CASRGTVNTEAFF
TGTGCCAGCAGGGGGACGGTGAACACTGAAGCTTTCTTT
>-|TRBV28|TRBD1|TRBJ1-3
CASSVTGGLSGNTIYF
TGTGCCAGCAGTGTCACAGGGGGGCTCTCTGGAAACACCATATATTTT
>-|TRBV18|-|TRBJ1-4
CASSSWDNEKLFF
TGTGCCAGCTCAAGTTGGGATAATGAAAAACTGTTTTTT
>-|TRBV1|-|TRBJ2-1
CTSSPGLLHPSSYNEQFF
TGCACCAGCAGCCCCGGACTCCTCCACCCGAGCTCCTACAATGAGCAGTTCTTC
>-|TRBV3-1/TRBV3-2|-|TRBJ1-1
CASSQVRGTEAFF
TGTGCCAGCAGCCAAGTGAGGGGGACCGAAGCTTTCTTT
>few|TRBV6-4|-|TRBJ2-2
CASSEGGGGRTGELFF
TGTGCCAGCAGTGAAGGAGGTGGTGGTCGGACCGGGGAGCTGTTTTTT
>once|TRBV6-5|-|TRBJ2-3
CASSLNGYTTDTQYF
TGTGCCAGCAGTTTAAACGGGTACACCACAGATACGCAGTATTTT
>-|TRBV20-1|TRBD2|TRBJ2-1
CSASQGLAGVRNEQFF
TGCAGTGCTAGTCAAGGACTAGCGGGGGTACGCAATGAGCAGTTCTTC
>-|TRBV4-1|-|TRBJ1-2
CASSQVAIGYGYTF
TGCGCCAGCAGCCAAGTGGCAATCGGGTATGGCTACACCTTC
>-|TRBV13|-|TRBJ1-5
CASSTAGGHQHF
TGTGCCAGCAGCACCGCCGGCGGGCACCAGCATTTT
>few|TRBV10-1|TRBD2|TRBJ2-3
CASSDGGEADTQYF
TGCGCCAGCAGTGATGGGGGGGAGGCAGATACGCAGTATTTT